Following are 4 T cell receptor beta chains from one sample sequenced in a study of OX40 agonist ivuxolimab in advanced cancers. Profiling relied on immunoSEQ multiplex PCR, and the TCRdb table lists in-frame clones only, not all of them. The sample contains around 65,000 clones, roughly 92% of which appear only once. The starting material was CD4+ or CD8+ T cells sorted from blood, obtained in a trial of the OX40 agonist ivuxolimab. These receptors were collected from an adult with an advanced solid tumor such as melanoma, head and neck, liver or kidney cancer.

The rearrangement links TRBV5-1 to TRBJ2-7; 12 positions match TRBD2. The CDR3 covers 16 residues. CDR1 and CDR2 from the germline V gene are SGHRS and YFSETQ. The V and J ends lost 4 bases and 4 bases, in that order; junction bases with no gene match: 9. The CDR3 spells CASSGTTSGGGYEQYF. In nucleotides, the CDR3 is TGCGCCAGCAGCGGGACGACTAGCGGGGGAGGGTACGAGCAGTACTTC.

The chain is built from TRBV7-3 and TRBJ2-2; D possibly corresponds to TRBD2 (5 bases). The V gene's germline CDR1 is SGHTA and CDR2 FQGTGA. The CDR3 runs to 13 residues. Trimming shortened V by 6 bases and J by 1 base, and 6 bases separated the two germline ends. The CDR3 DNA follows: TGTGCCAGCAGACGGGAGAACACCGGGGAGCTGTTTTTT. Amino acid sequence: CASRRENTGELFF.

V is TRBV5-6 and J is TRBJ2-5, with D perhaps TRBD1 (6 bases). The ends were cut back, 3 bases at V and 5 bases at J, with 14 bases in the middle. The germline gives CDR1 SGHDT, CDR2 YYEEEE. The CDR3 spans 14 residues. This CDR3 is CASSWGQAWETQYF. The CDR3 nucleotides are TGTGCCAGCAGCTGGGGACAAGCCTGGGAGACCCAGTACTTC.

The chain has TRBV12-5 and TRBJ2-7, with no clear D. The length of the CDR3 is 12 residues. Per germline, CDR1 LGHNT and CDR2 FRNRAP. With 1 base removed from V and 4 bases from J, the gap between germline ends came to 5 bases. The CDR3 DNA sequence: TGTGCTAGTGGTTTGGGCGTGTACGAGCAGTACTTC. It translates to CASGLGVYEQYF.